This T cell receptor (beta chain) was recovered during a study of blood T cells in healthy people across ages. The sample holds many counts of this clonotype. The antigen remains unidentified. The CDR3 runs 16 residues. The V segment lost 0 bases and the J segment 4 bases; nucleotides outside the gene matches: 6. From germline, CDR1 is SGHRS and CDR2 YFSETQ. Notes on the study in general: Conclusively comparing naive with antigen-experienced cells was impossible with unsorted PBMCs.

Sample-barcoded 5' priming and a J-beta primer mix drove a second PCR of about 6 to 12 cycles. Each cDNA molecule carried a tag from a template-switch adaptor that contained 12 random nucleotides. From the 5' RACE reads, TCRdb called clonotypes with MiXCR, one entry per CDR3 protein. The profile shows fewer than 800,000 distinct CDR3 sequences, roughly 30% of them singletons. Sequencing was performed on blood. The J gene is TRBJ2-7, the V gene TRBV5-1; TRBD1 matches 11 bases. This clonotype was sampled from a woman older than 75 in good health. CDR3 bases: TGCGCCAGCAGCTTGGATGGACAGGGGGCGTGGTACGAGCAGTACTTC. Translation gives CASSLDGQGAWYEQYF.